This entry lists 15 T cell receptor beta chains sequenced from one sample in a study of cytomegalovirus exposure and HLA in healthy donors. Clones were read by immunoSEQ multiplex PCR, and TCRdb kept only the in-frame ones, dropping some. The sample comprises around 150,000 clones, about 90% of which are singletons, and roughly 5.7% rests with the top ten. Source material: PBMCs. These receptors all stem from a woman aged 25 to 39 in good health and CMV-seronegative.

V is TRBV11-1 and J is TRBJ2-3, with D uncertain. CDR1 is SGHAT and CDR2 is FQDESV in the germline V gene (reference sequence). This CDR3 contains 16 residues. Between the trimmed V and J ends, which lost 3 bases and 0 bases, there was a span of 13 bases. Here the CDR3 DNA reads TGTGCCAGCAGCTTGGTCTCGGTCGGAAGCACAGATACGCAGTATTTT. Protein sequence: CASSLVSVGSTDTQYF.

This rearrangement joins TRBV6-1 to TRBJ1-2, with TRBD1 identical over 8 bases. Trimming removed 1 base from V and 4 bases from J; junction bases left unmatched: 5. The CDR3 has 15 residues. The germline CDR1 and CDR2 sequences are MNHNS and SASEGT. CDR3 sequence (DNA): TGTGCCAGCAGTGAAGACCCAGGGGGCTTCTATGGCTACACCTTC. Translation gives CASSEDPGGFYGYTF.

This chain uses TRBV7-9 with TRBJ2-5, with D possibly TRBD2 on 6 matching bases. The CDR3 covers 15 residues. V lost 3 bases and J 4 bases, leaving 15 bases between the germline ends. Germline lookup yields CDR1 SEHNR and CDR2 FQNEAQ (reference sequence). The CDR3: CASSFVMGGGETQYF. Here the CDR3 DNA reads TGTGCCAGCAGCTTTGTCATGGGAGGCGGAGAGACCCAGTACTTC.

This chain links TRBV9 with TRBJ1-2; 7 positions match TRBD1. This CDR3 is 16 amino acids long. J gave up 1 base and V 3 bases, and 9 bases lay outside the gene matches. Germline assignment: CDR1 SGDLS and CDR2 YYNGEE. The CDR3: CASSARDRIDNYGYTF. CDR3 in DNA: TGTGCCAGCAGCGCCCGGGACAGAATAGATAACTATGGCTACACCTTC.

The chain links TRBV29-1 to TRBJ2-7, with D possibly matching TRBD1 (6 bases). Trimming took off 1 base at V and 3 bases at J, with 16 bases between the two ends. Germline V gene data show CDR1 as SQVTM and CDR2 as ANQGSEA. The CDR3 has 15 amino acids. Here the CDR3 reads CSVEGQGQGDYEQYF. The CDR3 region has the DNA TGCAGCGTTGAAGGGCAGGGACAAGGGGACTACGAGCAGTACTTC.

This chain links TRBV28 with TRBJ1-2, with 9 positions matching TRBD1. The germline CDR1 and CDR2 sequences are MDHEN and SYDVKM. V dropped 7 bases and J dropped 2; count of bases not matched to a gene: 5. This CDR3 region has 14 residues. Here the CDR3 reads CASTPGTGNYGYTF. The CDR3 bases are TGTGCCAGCACGCCGGGGACAGGGAACTATGGCTACACCTTC.

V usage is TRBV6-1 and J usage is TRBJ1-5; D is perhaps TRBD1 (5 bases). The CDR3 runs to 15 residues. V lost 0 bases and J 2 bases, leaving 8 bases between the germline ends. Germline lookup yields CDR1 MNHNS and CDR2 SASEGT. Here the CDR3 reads CASSEAGVRNQPQHF. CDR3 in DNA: TGTGCCAGCAGTGAAGCGGGGGTGCGCAATCAGCCCCAGCATTTT.

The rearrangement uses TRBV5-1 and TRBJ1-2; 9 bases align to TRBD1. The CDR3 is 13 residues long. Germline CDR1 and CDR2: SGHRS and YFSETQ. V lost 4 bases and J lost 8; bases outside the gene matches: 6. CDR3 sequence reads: CASSITGGYGYTF. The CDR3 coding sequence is TGCGCCAGCAGCATTACAGGGGGCTACGGCTACACCTTC.

CDR3: CASRRANTGELFF. The CDR3 DNA reads as TGTGCCAGCAGGCGGGCGAACACCGGGGAGCTGTTTTTT. The chain recombines TRBV28 with TRBJ2-2, with a tentative D call TRBD2 (5 bases). Germline-derived CDR1 and CDR2 are MDHEN and SYDVKM. This CDR3 is 13 amino acids long. V lost 6 bases to trimming and J lost 0 bases, with 5 bases between them.

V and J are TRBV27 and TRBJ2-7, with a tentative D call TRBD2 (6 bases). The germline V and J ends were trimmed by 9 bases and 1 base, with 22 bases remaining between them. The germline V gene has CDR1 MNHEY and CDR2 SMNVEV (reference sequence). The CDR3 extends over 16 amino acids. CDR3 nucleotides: TGTGCCAGAAGCCCCTTTGTTCCGGGAGTATCCTACGAGCAGTACTTC. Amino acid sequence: CARSPFVPGVSYEQYF.

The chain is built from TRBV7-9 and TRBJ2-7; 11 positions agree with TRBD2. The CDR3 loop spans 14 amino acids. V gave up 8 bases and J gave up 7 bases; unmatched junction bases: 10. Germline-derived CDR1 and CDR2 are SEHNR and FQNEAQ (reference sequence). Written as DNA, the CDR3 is TGTGCCAGCTGCCATAGCGGGAGGGCCGGTGAGCAGTACTTC. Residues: CASCHSGRAGEQYF.

The CDR3 DNA reads as TGTGCCAGCAGCTCGTCCAGGGGCTATGGCTACACCTTC. Encoded protein: CASSSSRGYGYTF. V is TRBV11-1 and J is TRBJ1-2, with a weak D call TRBD1 (6 bases). The ends were cut back, 4 bases at V and 4 bases at J, with 10 bases in the middle. CDR1 and CDR2 from the germline V gene are SGHAT and FQDESV (reference sequence). The CDR3 has 13 residues.

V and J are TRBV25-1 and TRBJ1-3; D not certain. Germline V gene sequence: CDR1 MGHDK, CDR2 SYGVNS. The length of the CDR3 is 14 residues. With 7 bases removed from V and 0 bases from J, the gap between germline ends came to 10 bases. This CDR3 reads CASTTESSGNTIYF. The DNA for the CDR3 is TGTGCCAGCACAACAGAGAGCTCTGGAAACACCATATATTTT.

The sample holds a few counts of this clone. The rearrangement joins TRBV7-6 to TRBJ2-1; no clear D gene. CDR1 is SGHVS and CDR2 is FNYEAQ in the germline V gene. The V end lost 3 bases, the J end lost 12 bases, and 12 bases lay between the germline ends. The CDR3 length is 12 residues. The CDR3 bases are TGTGCCAGCAGCTTCCTTGGTGAAGCGCAGTTCTTC. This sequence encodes CASSFLGEAQFF. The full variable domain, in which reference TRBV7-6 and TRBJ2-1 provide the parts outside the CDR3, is GAGVSQSPRYKVTKRGQDVALRCDPISGHVSLYWYRQALGQGPEFLTYFNYEAQQDKSGLPNDRFSAERPEGSISTLTIQRTEQRDSAMYRCASSFLGEAQFFGPGTRLTVL.

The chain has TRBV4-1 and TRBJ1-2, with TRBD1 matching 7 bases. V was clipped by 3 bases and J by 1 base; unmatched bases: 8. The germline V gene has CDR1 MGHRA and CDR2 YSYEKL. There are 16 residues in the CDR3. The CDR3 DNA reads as TGCGCCAGCAGCCACCCTCGGGACAGTATTAACTATGGCTACACCTTC. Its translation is CASSHPRDSINYGYTF.